The rows below give T cell receptor beta chains drawn from one sample of a study of response to subunit inactivated influenza vaccine. TCRdb processed the RT-PCR reads anew with MiXCR; each CDR3 protein has one entry. The sample holds about 570,000 distinct CDR3 sequences, approximately 11% seen once. The same specimen was also included in a second study, on T cells expressing NK-cell markers.

The input for sequencing was PBMCs from blood, taken on the day of vaccination. These TCRs come from a man between 45 and 60 years old who received an inactivated influenza vaccine. Each CDR3 is given with its conserved first and last residue. D genes are given only for firm matches. The listing skips clone size in some rows; elsewhere it reads once, few, many or a size class.

CASSLGVTNTGELFF	TGTGCCAGCAGCTTGGGAGTAACGAACACCGGGGAGCTGTTTTTT	TRBJ2-2	TRBV5-6	many	NA
CASNTGYNEQFF	TGTGCCAGCAATACAGGATACAATGAGCAGTTCTTC	TRBJ2-1	TRBV6-2/TRBV6-3	few	NA
CSARVSASADTQYF	TGCAGTGCTAGAGTTAGCGCTAGCGCAGATACGCAGTATTTT	TRBJ2-3	TRBV20-1	many	NA
CASSQSAGPFREEQYF	TGTGCCAGCAGCCAATCAGCAGGGCCCTTTAGGGAAGAGCAGTACTTC	TRBJ2-7	TRBV5-4	NA	NA
CASSQDRGFYEQYF	TGCGCCAGCAGCCAAGATCGCGGGTTCTACGAGCAGTACTTC	TRBJ2-7	TRBV4-1	NA	NA
CASSYLYGRLNEQFF	TGTGCCAGCAGCTACCTATACGGGAGGTTAAATGAGCAGTTCTTC	TRBJ2-1	TRBV7-6	once	TRBD2
CASTQDSNSPLHF	TGTGCCAGCACCCAGGACAGTAATTCACCCCTCCACTTT	TRBJ1-6	TRBV6-1	few	NA
CASSLIGGGQETQYF	TGTGCCAGCAGCTTAATCGGAGGCGGCCAAGAGACCCAGTACTTC	TRBJ2-5	TRBV7-7	few	NA
CASSPVAGGTYEQYF	TGTGCCAGCAGCCCCGTAGCGGGAGGAACCTACGAGCAGTACTTC	TRBJ2-7	TRBV3-1	few	TRBD2
CASSPTSGGVNPNEQYF	TGTGCCAGCAGCCCCACTAGCGGGGGGGTAAATCCTAACGAGCAGTACTTC	TRBJ2-7	TRBV4-2	few	TRBD2
CASTPAVTGELFF	TGTGCCAGCACCCCGGCCGTTACCGGGGAGCTGTTTTTT	TRBJ2-2	TRBV12-3/TRBV12-4	few	NA